Shown below are 13 T cell receptor beta chains from a single sample sequenced in a study of blood T cells in healthy people across ages. Alongside a J-beta primer mix, a sample-barcoded 5' primer served in a second PCR lasting roughly 6 to 12 cycles. TCRdb recomputed calls from the 5' RACE reads with MiXCR, one row per CDR3 protein. The table shows fewer than 2,000,000 distinct CDR3 sequences, with approximately 39% occurring only once. The sample consisted of blood. These receptors were taken from a human donor in good health.

Concerning this clonotype: The junction departs from the called germline gene at one end, perhaps through a read error. The rearrangement uses TRBV7-2 and TRBJ1-2, with 10 bases identical to TRBD1. The CDR3 sequence is 19 residues long. Germline V gene data show CDR1 as SGHTA and CDR2 as FQGNSA. The CDR3 nucleotides read TGTGCCAGCAGCTTATTGCTGCCTGGGACAGGGGCTGTTAACTATGGCTGCACCTTC. Translation gives CASSLLLPGTGAVNYGCTF.

This clonotype was seen only a few times. This rearrangement joins TRBV20-1 to TRBJ1-4; D not certain. This CDR3 comprises 15 residues. From germline, CDR1 is DFQATT and CDR2 SNEGSKA (reference sequence). V was clipped by 3 bases and J by 3 bases, with 14 bases between them. CDR3 sequence: CSARLSPGANEKLFF. In DNA, the CDR3 is TGCAGTGCTAGGCTCAGCCCCGGGGCTAATGAAAAACTGTTTTTT.

Only a few counts were recorded for this clonotype. The chain recombines TRBV2 with TRBJ2-5; D possibly corresponds to TRBD2 (5 bases). CDR3 length: 14 amino acids. Germline CDR1 SNHLY, CDR2 FYNNEI. Trimming took 4 bases from V and 1 from J, leaving 10 bases between them. CDR3 sequence reads: CASSVLLAQETQYF. The CDR3 DNA follows: TGTGCCAGCAGTGTACTTCTAGCCCAAGAGACCCAGTACTTC.

This clonotype was recorded many times. This chain links TRBV7-9 with TRBJ1-4; D unclear. The CDR3 length is 12 residues. Between the trimmed V and J ends, which lost 6 bases and 7 bases, there was a span of 9 bases. CDR1 is SEHNR, CDR2 FQNEAQ, per germline (reference sequence). CDR3 in DNA: TGTGCCAGCAGTCTCGAACGTGAAAAACTGTTTTTT. Amino acids: CASSLEREKLFF.

This chain uses TRBV27 with TRBJ2-3, with D possibly being TRBD1 or TRBD2 (5 bases each). With 6 bases removed from V and 1 base from J, the gap between germline ends came to 11 bases. Germline values: CDR1 MNHEY, CDR2 SMNVEV (reference sequence). CDR3 length: 14 residues. The CDR3 sequence: CASRVVGGTDTQYF. In DNA form, the CDR3 reads TGTGCCAGCAGGGTAGTGGGGGGCACAGATACGCAGTATTTT.

The sample holds a few counts of this clonotype. V and J are TRBV10-3 and TRBJ2-3; 11 nucleotides match TRBD2. With 9 bases clipped from V and 3 bases from J, the junction kept 5 bases outside the gene matches. Germline CDR1 and CDR2: ENHRY and SYGVKD. This CDR3 has 14 amino acids. In DNA form, the CDR3 reads TGTGCCATTATGACTAGCGGGGCAACAGATACGCAGTATTTT. It specifies CAIMTSGATDTQYF.

The J gene is TRBJ2-7, the V gene TRBV11-2, with D perhaps matching TRBD1 (6 bases). CDR1 and CDR2 from the germline V gene are SGHAT and FQNNGV. The CDR3 is 16 amino acids. The V gene lost 5 bases and the J gene lost 1 base, with 18 bases spanning the gap. The CDR3 nucleotides are TGTGCCAGCAGCCGGAAGCGCAGGGGTGGATCCTACGAGCAGTACTTC. Translation gives CASSRKRRGGSYEQYF.

This clonotype was counted between two and nine times. This chain links TRBV9 with TRBJ2-1, with 10 nucleotides matching TRBD2. Trimming took 0 bases from V and 9 from J; bases not matched to a gene: 6. Germline V gene data show CDR1 as SGDLS and CDR2 as YYNGEE. The CDR3 contains 15 residues. The CDR3: CASSVAAGGPTEQFF. CDR3 nucleotides: TGTGCCAGCAGCGTAGCAGCGGGGGGGCCGACTGAGCAGTTCTTC.

The rearrangement joins TRBV11-2 to TRBJ2-4; 10 bases fit TRBD1. Judging by the DNA end, TRBJ2-5 fits better; the J call may be wrong. Germline-derived CDR1 and CDR2 are SGHAT and FQNNGV. The CDR3 totals 15 residues. CDR3 coding DNA: TGTGCCAGCAGCTTCCACTGGGGACAGGGGGAGACCCAGTACTTC. This encodes CASSFHWGQGETQYF.

The count of this clonotype is one. The V call is TRBV20-1, the J call TRBJ2-1; TRBD2 matches 12 bases. The J call may be incorrect, as the DNA end agrees better with TRBJ2-7. The CDR3 contains 18 residues. CDR1 and CDR2 (germline): DFQATT, SNEGSKA (reference sequence). DNA of the CDR3: TGCAGTGCTAGCCAAACTAGCGGGGGGTCGCAAAAGTACAATGAGCAGTACTTC. It specifies CSASQTSGGSQKYNEQYF.

V and J are TRBV29-1 and TRBJ2-3, with 12 bases aligning to TRBD2. The CDR3 length is 15 residues. The germline V gene encodes CDR1 SQVTM and CDR2 ANQGSEA. The ends lost 3 bases at V and 2 bases at J; junction bases unmatched: 3. This CDR3 is CSVETSGGYTDTQYF. DNA for the CDR3: TGCAGCGTTGAGACTAGCGGGGGTTACACAGATACGCAGTATTTT.

A few counts support this clonotype. The chain carries TRBV2 and TRBJ2-1, with D perhaps TRBD2 (6 bases). Germline lookup yields CDR1 SNHLY and CDR2 FYNNEI. V lost 8 bases, J lost 4 bases, and 12 bases lay in between. The CDR3 spans 13 residues. The CDR3 reads CASGLGLYNEQFF. As DNA, the CDR3 is TGTGCCAGCGGGCTAGGACTATACAATGAGCAGTTCTTC.

This sequence joins TRBV24-1 and TRBJ1-5; D perhaps matches TRBD1 (6 bases). Germline V gene data show CDR1 as KGHDR and CDR2 as SFDVKD. V was cut by 5 bases and J by 7 bases, with 8 bases left in between. The CDR3 length is 12 residues. CDR3 sequence (DNA): TGTGCCACCAGTGCAACAGGGCAGCCCCAGCATTTT. It is translated as CATSATGQPQHF.